This T cell receptor (beta chain) was found in a study of beta chain features in type 1 diabetes. Regarding the study as a whole: cDNA sequencing could over-represent cells with high TCR expression.

CD45RO/CCR7/CD25/CD127/CD95/CD27 staining was used to isolate CD4+ naive, central memory, regulatory and stem cell-like memory cells by sorting. To note about this clone: The antigen remains unidentified.

V lost 5 bases, J lost 7 bases, and 8 bases stayed unmatched. The CDR3 spans 14 residues. The germline CDR1 and CDR2 sequences are SGHDT and YYEEEE. The whole isolated RNA underwent reverse transcription, so sequencing captured expressed TCRB transcripts. Naive, central memory and regulatory T cell samples yielded roughly 3.6 million reads on average. This table comes from immunoSEQ multiplex PCR, and its TCRdb copy is limited to in-frame clones, with some not included. The sample yields just over 450,000 clones, about 29% seen once. Sequencing was carried out using naive CD4+ T cells from blood. The receptor was isolated from a man aged 18-30 years in good health. The V gene is TRBV5-6, the J gene TRBJ2-3; 9 bases are a match to TRBD2. The CDR3 nucleotides are TGTGCCAGCAGACGCGGACTAGCGCCAAATACGCAGTATTTT. Encoded protein: CASRRGLAPNTQYF.